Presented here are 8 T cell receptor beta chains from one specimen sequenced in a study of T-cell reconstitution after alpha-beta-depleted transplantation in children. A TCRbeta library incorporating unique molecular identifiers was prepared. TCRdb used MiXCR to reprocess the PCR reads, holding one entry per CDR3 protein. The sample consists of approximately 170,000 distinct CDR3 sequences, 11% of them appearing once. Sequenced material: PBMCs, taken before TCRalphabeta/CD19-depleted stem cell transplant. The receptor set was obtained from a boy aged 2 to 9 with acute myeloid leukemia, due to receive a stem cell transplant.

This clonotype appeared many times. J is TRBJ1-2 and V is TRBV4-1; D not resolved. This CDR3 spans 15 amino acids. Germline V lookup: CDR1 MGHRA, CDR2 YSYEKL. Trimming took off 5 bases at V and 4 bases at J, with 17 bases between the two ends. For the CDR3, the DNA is TGCGCCAGCAGCGACCATATGACGGCGCTCTATGGCTACACCTTC. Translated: CASSDHMTALYGYTF.

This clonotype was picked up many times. The CDR3 protein is CASSEGNTGELFF. The CDR3 DNA sequence: TGTGCCAGCAGTGAGGGGAACACCGGGGAGCTGTTTTTT. This sequence joins TRBV6-4 and TRBJ2-2; D is unclear. The CDR3 spans 13 residues. The germline V gene encodes CDR1 MRHNA and CDR2 SNTAGT. V gave up 3 bases and J gave up 1 base, with 3 bases separating them.

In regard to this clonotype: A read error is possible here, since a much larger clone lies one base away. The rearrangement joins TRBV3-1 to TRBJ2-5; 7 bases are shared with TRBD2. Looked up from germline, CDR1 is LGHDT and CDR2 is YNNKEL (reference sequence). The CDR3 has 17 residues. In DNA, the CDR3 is TGTGCCAGCACCCAAGGTTCAGGCGGGGAGGGAAGTGAGACCCAGTACTTC. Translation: CASTQGSGGEGSETQYF.

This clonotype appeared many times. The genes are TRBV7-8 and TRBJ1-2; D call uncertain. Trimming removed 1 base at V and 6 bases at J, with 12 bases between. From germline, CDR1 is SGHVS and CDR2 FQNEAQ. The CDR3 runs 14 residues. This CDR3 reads CASSLDSFVDGYTF. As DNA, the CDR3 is TGTGCCAGCAGCTTAGATTCCTTTGTGGATGGCTACACCTTC.

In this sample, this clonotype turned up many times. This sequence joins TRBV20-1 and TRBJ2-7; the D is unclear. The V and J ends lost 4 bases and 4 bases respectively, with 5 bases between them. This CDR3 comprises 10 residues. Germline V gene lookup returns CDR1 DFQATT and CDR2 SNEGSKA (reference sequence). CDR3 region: CSAKSYEQYF. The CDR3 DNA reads TGCAGTGCTAAGTCATACGAGCAGTACTTC.

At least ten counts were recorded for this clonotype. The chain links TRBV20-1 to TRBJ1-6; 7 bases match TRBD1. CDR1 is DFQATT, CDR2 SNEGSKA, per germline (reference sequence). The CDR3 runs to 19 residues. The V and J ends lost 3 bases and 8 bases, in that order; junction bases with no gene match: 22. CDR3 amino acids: CSARPRGYPGPPGDSPLHF. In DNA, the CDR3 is TGCAGTGCTAGGCCCAGGGGGTACCCCGGGCCCCCCGGGGATTCACCCCTCCACTTT.

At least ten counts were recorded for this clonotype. The CDR3 DNA sequence: TGTGCCAGCAGCCACAGACTTCGGGGCCCTGACAAAAACATTCAGTACTTC. Residues: CASSHRLRGPDKNIQYF. This chain joins TRBV2 and TRBJ2-4, with D perhaps being TRBD1 or TRBD2 (5 bases each). Germline CDR1 is SNHLY and CDR2 is FYNNEI. V shed 6 bases and J shed 3 bases, with 21 bases lying between them. The CDR3 is 17 amino acids.

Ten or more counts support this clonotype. The CDR3 DNA reads TGTGCCAGCAGTTCCGCCCGAAACAATGAGCAGTTCTTC. Its translation is CASSSARNNEQFF. V usage is TRBV27 and J usage is TRBJ2-1; D gene unclear. Trimming left V 4 bases short and J 5 bases short, with 9 bases between. From germline, CDR1 is MNHEY and CDR2 SMNVEV (reference sequence). The CDR3 is made up of 13 amino acids.